A single sample gave rise to the 30 T cell receptor beta chains below, sequenced in a study of cytomegalovirus exposure and HLA in healthy donors (dated by TCRdb to 2016 to 2017). Library preparation used the immunoSEQ multiplex PCR assay. For the multiplex PCR, a mixture combining 60 forward primers for TCR Vbeta segments and 13 reverse primers for TCR Jbeta segments was used. What TCRdb holds here is the immuneACCESS table cut down to in-frame rearrangements. Part of the clones is not present; checked against another copy, under half of the missing clones reflect an unresolved V gene, and the others are unexplained. The sample includes about 120,000 clones, with 70% to 75% observed a single time. Roughly 1.5% of the sample goes to the ten largest clones. Sequenced material: PBMCs. These receptors all stem from a woman aged 18-29 years in good health and CMV-seronegative.

This clone has just one count. The chain couples TRBV11-2 to TRBJ2-1, with D perhaps TRBD2 (5 bases). Germline CDR1 SGHAT, CDR2 FQNNGV. The V and J ends lost 1 base and 4 bases respectively, with 11 bases between them. The CDR3 is made up of 15 amino acids. CDR3 sequence reads: CASSLGLAVYNEQFF. CDR3 sequence (DNA): TGTGCCAGCAGCTTAGGGCTAGCCGTGTACAATGAGCAGTTCTTC. The full variable domain, with the rest looked up from reference TRBV11-2 and TRBJ2-1, is EAGVAQSPRYKIIEKRQSVAFWCNPISGHATLYWYQQILGQGPKLLIQFQNNGVVDDSQLPKDRFSAERLKGVDSTLKIQPAKLEDSAVYLCASSLGLAVYNEQFFGPGTRLTVL.

This clone was recorded once. V gene TRBV5-6 combines with J gene TRBJ1-5; D is undetermined. V was clipped by 1 base and J by 0 bases, with 8 bases between them. Per germline, CDR1 SGHDT and CDR2 YYEEEE. The CDR3 spans 15 residues. CDR3 protein: CASSLFRGSNQPQHF. CDR3 nucleotides: TGTGCCAGCAGCTTGTTTCGGGGTAGCAATCAGCCCCAGCATTTT.

V and J are TRBV2 and TRBJ1-5; D is uncertain. The germline V and J ends were trimmed by 7 bases and 0 bases, with 10 bases remaining between them. CDR1 and CDR2 from the germline V gene are SNHLY and FYNNEI. The CDR3 is 14 residues long. The DNA for the CDR3 is TGTGCCAGCACCTTCCGGGATAGCAATCAGCCCCAGCATTTT. Protein product: CASTFRDSNQPQHF.

This chain uses TRBV7-6 with TRBJ1-2, with D possibly being TRBD1 (6 bases). The CDR3 length is 14 residues. In germline, CDR1 is SGHVS, CDR2 FNYEAQ. Trimming cost V 5 bases and J 5 bases, with 15 bases left between them. In DNA form, the CDR3 reads TGTGCCAGCAGCCCCCAGAACCAGGGGTATGGCTACACCTTC. It codes for CASSPQNQGYGYTF.

V gene TRBV5-1 combines with J gene TRBJ2-5, with 7 nucleotides matching TRBD2. The CDR3 spans 15 residues. In germline, CDR1 is SGHRS, CDR2 YFSETQ. With 0 bases clipped from V and 1 base from J, the junction kept 3 bases outside the gene matches. The CDR3 spells CASSLVASGQETQYF. The CDR3 coding sequence is TGCGCCAGCAGCTTGGTGGCTAGCGGCCAAGAGACCCAGTACTTC.

The chain links TRBV5-1 to TRBJ1-1; D possibly corresponds to TRBD1 (5 bases). Looked up from germline, CDR1 is SGHRS and CDR2 is YFSETQ. Trimming removed 3 bases from V and 1 base from J, with 13 bases in between. The CDR3 has 15 residues. This chain's CDR3 is CASSSDGHSNTEAFF. CDR3 sequence (DNA): TGCGCCAGCAGCTCGGACGGACACTCGAACACTGAAGCTTTCTTT.

The gene calls are TRBV7-9 and TRBJ2-2; 8 nucleotides align to TRBD1. This CDR3 spans 14 amino acids. V shed 5 bases, J shed 2 bases, and the junction held 1 base outside the gene matches. Per the germline V gene, CDR1 is SEHNR and CDR2 is FQNEAQ (reference sequence). CDR3 sequence reads: CASSDRGNTGELFF. The CDR3 DNA sequence: TGTGCCAGCAGCGACAGGGGAAACACCGGGGAGCTGTTTTTT.

The chain has TRBV11-1 and TRBJ1-1; no definite D call. The CDR3 is made up of 14 amino acids. Germline V lookup: CDR1 SGHAT, CDR2 FQDESV (reference sequence). V was shortened by 4 bases and J by 4 bases, with 13 bases between the two germline ends. In DNA, the CDR3 is TGTGCCAGCAGCTCACAGACGCTGGGCACTGAAGCTTTCTTT. Encoded protein: CASSSQTLGTEAFF.

This clone was observed a single time. The J gene is TRBJ1-1, the V gene TRBV28; maybe TRBD1 (5 bases). Germline CDR1 MDHEN, CDR2 SYDVKM. V lost 7 bases and J lost 0, with 24 bases in between. CDR3 size: 18 residues. CDR3 sequence reads: CASTPPEGLPKLNTEAFF. For the CDR3, the DNA is TGTGCCAGCACCCCGCCAGAGGGACTCCCGAAGTTGAACACTGAAGCTTTCTTT.

The gene calls are TRBV30 and TRBJ1-2; 8 bases map to TRBD1. Germline V gives CDR1 GTSNPN, CDR2 SVGIG (reference sequence). Germline trimming cut 1 base from V and 6 bases from J; bases unmatched to any gene: 4. This CDR3 is built from 13 residues. CDR3 sequence (DNA): TGTGCCTGGAGTGCAGGGGGCGGCGATGGCTACACCTTC. Translated, it gives CAWSAGGGDGYTF.

This clone has a handful of counts. This chain links TRBV7-2 with TRBJ1-5; weak D call: TRBD1 (6 bases). The CDR3 contains 14 residues. The germline V and J ends were trimmed by 3 bases and 6 bases, with 12 bases remaining between them. CDR1 is SGHTA, CDR2 FQGNSA, per germline. This CDR3 is CASSFHTGFQPQHF. CDR3 bases: TGTGCCAGCAGCTTCCATACAGGGTTTCAGCCCCAGCATTTT.

The chain employs TRBV6-1 and TRBJ1-1; 8 nucleotides align to TRBD1. CDR1 and CDR2 from the germline V gene are MNHNS and SASEGT. CDR3 length equals 16 residues. Unmatched junction bases numbered 5, after V lost 1 base and J lost 1 base. CDR3 sequence reads: CASSEEPTGGNTEAFF. The CDR3 region has the DNA TGTGCCAGCAGTGAAGAACCTACAGGGGGGAACACTGAAGCTTTCTTT.

A single count supports this clone. The chain uses TRBV29-1 and TRBJ1-1; 7 positions match TRBD1. CDR3 length: 14 amino acids. V shed 7 bases, J shed 1 base, and the junction held 9 bases outside the gene matches. Germline lookup yields CDR1 SQVTM and CDR2 ANQGSEA. CDR3 sequence (DNA): TGCAGCGCGCCAGGACAGGTTCAGAACACTGAAGCTTTCTTT. This codes for CSAPGQVQNTEAFF.

This clone was seen only a few times. The CDR3 is CASSAAPRTGGNYGYTF. Written as DNA, the CDR3 is TGTGCCAGCAGCGCCGCCCCTCGGACAGGGGGCAACTATGGCTACACCTTC. This chain links TRBV9 with TRBJ1-2; 11 bases are a match to TRBD1. This CDR3 region has 17 residues. The V segment lost 3 bases and the J segment 2 bases; nucleotides outside the gene matches: 9. The germline V gene encodes CDR1 SGDLS and CDR2 YYNGEE.

This chain uses TRBV6-5 with TRBJ2-5, with TRBD1 matching 10 bases. CDR3 length equals 14 residues. Germline assignment: CDR1 MNHEY and CDR2 SVGAGI. V lost 6 bases, J lost 5 bases, and 6 bases stayed unmatched. The CDR3 sequence is CASRPGQGRETQYF. CDR3 coding DNA: TGTGCCAGCAGACCGGGACAGGGGCGGGAGACCCAGTACTTC.

The chain couples TRBV4-1 to TRBJ1-1, with unresolved D. The V gene's germline CDR1 is MGHRA and CDR2 YSYEKL. The V end was cut by 0 bases, the J end by 6 bases, with 23 bases between. The length of the CDR3 is 18 residues. The CDR3 loop reads CASSQDPGSKGFSAEAFF. CDR3 sequence (DNA): TGCGCCAGCAGCCAAGATCCCGGGTCAAAAGGTTTTAGCGCTGAAGCTTTCTTT.

This chain uses TRBV27 with TRBJ2-7; 9 bases are shared with TRBD1. The CDR3 has 15 residues. In germline, CDR1 is MNHEY, CDR2 SMNVEV (reference sequence). With V trimmed by 1 base and J by 3 bases, 4 bases remained unmatched. CDR3 residues: CASSLWTGDFYEQYF. CDR3 coding DNA: TGTGCCAGCAGTTTATGGACAGGGGATTTCTACGAGCAGTACTTC.

The J gene is TRBJ1-2, the V gene TRBV29-1; 8 bases map to TRBD1. Germline V gene data show CDR1 as SQVTM and CDR2 as ANQGSEA. The CDR3 contains 13 residues. With V trimmed by 3 bases and J by 2 bases, 2 bases remained unmatched. The CDR3 sequence is CSVETGENYGYTF. CDR3 bases: TGCAGCGTTGAGACAGGGGAGAACTATGGCTACACCTTC.

In this sample, this clone turned up a few times. The rearrangement uses TRBV10-3 and TRBJ2-3; D is possibly TRBD1 (5 bases). The CDR3 extends over 14 amino acids. V lost 11 bases to trimming and J lost 2 bases, with 17 bases between them. Germline V CDR1 and CDR2: ENHRY, SYGVKD. The CDR3 DNA reads TGTGCCGCCTTAGGGCAGGGTCCCACAGATACGCAGTATTTT. This gives the protein CAALGQGPTDTQYF.

The V and J genes are TRBV5-6 and TRBJ1-1; perhaps TRBD1 as D (6 bases). CDR1 SGHDT and CDR2 YYEEEE come from the germline V gene. The CDR3 length is 15 residues. The V end lost 1 base, the J end lost 0 bases, and 10 bases lay between the germline ends. The CDR3 is CASSLRGGMNTEAFF. CDR3 in DNA: TGTGCCAGCAGCTTGCGGGGGGGCATGAACACTGAAGCTTTCTTT. The full variable domain, rest sourced from reference TRBV5-6 and TRBJ1-1, is DAGVTQSPTHLIKTRGQQVTLRCSPKSGHDTVSWYQQALGQGPQFIFQYYEEEERQRGNFPDRFSGHQFPNYSSELNVNALLLGDSALYLCASSLRGGMNTEAFFGQGTRLTVV.

V usage is TRBV4-1 and J usage is TRBJ1-2; 8 nucleotides line up with TRBD1. Germline V lookup: CDR1 MGHRA, CDR2 YSYEKL. This CDR3 contains 15 residues. V lost 0 bases to trimming and J lost 3 bases; unmatched junction nucleotides: 3. CDR3 DNA sequence: TGCGCCAGCAGCCAAGATACAGGGGGGGACTATGGCTACACCTTC. This codes for CASSQDTGGDYGYTF.

This sequence joins TRBV4-1 and TRBJ1-5, with D possibly TRBD1 on 5 matching bases. From germline, CDR1 is MGHRA and CDR2 YSYEKL. The CDR3 is 16 residues long. The germline V and J ends were trimmed by 1 base and 2 bases, with 12 bases remaining between them. The chain's CDR3 is CASSQVQGLGNQPQHF. In DNA, the CDR3 is TGCGCCAGCAGCCAAGTTCAGGGTTTGGGCAATCAGCCCCAGCATTTT.

V gene TRBV7-2 combines with J gene TRBJ2-3; 7 nucleotides agree with TRBD1. Germline values: CDR1 SGHTA, CDR2 FQGNSA. There are 15 residues in the CDR3. The junction had 7 bases not matched to a gene; V was cut back by 4 bases and J by 3 bases. The CDR3 reads CASSSGGLVTDTQYF. The CDR3 DNA reads TGTGCCAGCAGCTCAGGGGGTTTGGTAACAGATACGCAGTATTTT.

The chain has TRBV4-2 and TRBJ1-5; possible D gene TRBD1, 5 bases. The CDR3 runs to 15 residues. Trimming removed 0 bases from V and 5 bases from J, with 11 bases in between. Germline V gene sequence: CDR1 LGHNA, CDR2 YNFKEQ. In DNA, the CDR3 is TGTGCCAGCAGCCAAGACAGGGCCGCTCATCAGCCCCAGCATTTT. This codes for CASSQDRAAHQPQHF.

The rearrangement uses TRBV7-2 and TRBJ1-2; 9 bases align to TRBD1. The V gene end was trimmed by 5 bases and the J gene end by 6 bases; junction bases not matched to a gene: 4. The germline CDR1 and CDR2 sequences are SGHTA and FQGNSA. This CDR3 has 13 residues. CDR3 in DNA: TGTGCCAGCAGCCCCGGGACAGGGAATGGCTACACCTTC. Amino acid sequence: CASSPGTGNGYTF.

The chain combines TRBV28 with TRBJ2-5, with 11 bases fitting TRBD2. This CDR3 has 16 amino acids. Germline CDR1 MDHEN, CDR2 SYDVKM. V lost 5 bases, J lost 4 bases, and 9 bases stayed unmatched. The CDR3 spells CASSPRLAGYLETQYF. The DNA for the CDR3 is TGTGCCAGCAGTCCCCGACTAGCGGGGTACCTAGAGACCCAGTACTTC.

The CDR3 sequence is CASSLRGAGGSRNSPLHF. The CDR3 DNA reads TGTGCCAGCAGCCTGCGGGGGGCTGGGGGGAGTCGAAATTCACCCCTCCACTTT. The chain carries TRBV5-6 and TRBJ1-6, with D tentatively TRBD1 (6 bases). This CDR3 contains 18 residues. The germline gives CDR1 SGHDT, CDR2 YYEEEE. V lost 4 bases and J 7 bases, leaving 24 bases between the germline ends.

This clone appeared many times. The genes are TRBV6-4 and TRBJ2-3; no clear D gene. Germline values: CDR1 MRHNA, CDR2 SNTAGT. The CDR3 extends over 13 amino acids. V gave up 2 bases and J gave up 1 base, with 4 bases separating them. CDR3 DNA: TGTGCCAGCAGTGACCGGGGCACAGATACGCAGTATTTT. Its translation: CASSDRGTDTQYF.

The rearrangement joins TRBV7-9 to TRBJ1-3; D unclear. The ends were cut back, 4 bases at V and 1 base at J, with 11 bases in the middle. Per the germline V gene, CDR1 is SEHNR and CDR2 is FQNEAQ (reference sequence). The CDR3 length is 15 residues. The CDR3 reads CASSSEGYSGNTIYF. DNA for the CDR3: TGTGCCAGCAGCTCAGAGGGTTATTCTGGAAACACCATATATTTT.

This chain connects TRBV25-1 to TRBJ2-7, with TRBD1 matching over 9 bases. This CDR3 has 13 residues. The germline gives CDR1 MGHDK, CDR2 SYGVNS. J was trimmed by 4 bases and V by 5 bases; bases with no gene match: 3. This CDR3 reads CASSPQGAYEQYF. The CDR3 nucleotides are TGTGCCAGCAGTCCACAGGGGGCTTACGAGCAGTACTTC.